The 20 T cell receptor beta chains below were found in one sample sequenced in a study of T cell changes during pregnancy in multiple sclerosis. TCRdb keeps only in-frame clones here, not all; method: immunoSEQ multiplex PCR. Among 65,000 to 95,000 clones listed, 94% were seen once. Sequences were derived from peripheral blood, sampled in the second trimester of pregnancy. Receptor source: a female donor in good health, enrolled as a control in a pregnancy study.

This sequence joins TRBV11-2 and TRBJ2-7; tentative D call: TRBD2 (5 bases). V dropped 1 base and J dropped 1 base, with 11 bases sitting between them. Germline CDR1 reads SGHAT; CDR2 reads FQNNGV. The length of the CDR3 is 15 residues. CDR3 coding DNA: TGTGCCAGCAGCTTAGTCCTGGGGAGTTCCTACGAGCAGTACTTC. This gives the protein CASSLVLGSSYEQYF.

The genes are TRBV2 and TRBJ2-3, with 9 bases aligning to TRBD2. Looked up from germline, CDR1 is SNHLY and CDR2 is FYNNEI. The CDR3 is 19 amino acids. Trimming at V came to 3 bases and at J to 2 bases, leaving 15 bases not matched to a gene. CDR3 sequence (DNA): TGTGCCAGCAGTGACCTCGCTCCCTCGACTAGCGGATTCACAGATACGCAGTATTTT. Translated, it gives CASSDLAPSTSGFTDTQYF.

DNA for the CDR3: TGTGCCAGCAGTTTATGGGGACAGGCCCCAAGCTACGAGCAGTACTTC. This sequence encodes CASSLWGQAPSYEQYF. The chain has TRBV27 and TRBJ2-7, with TRBD1 matching over 8 bases. This CDR3 spans 16 amino acids. With V trimmed by 1 base and J by 3 bases, 8 bases remained unmatched. In germline, CDR1 is MNHEY, CDR2 SMNVEV (reference sequence).

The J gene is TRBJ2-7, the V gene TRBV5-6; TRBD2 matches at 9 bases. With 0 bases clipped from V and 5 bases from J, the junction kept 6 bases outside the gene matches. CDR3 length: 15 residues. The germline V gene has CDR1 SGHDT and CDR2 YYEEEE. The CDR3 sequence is CASSLALAGSHEQYF. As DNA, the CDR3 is TGTGCCAGCAGCTTGGCTCTAGCGGGGAGCCACGAGCAGTACTTC. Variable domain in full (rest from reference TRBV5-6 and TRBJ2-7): DAGVTQSPTHLIKTRGQQVTLRCSPKSGHDTVSWYQQALGQGPQFIFQYYEEEERQRGNFPDRFSGHQFPNYSSELNVNALLLGDSALYLCASSLALAGSHEQYFGPGTRLTVT.

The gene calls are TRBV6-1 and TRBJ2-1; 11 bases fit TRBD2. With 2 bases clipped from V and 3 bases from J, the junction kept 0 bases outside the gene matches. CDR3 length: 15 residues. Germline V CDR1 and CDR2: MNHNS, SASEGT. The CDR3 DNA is TGTGCCAGCAGTGAACTAGCGGGAGGCTACAATGAGCAGTTCTTC. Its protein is CASSELAGGYNEQFF.

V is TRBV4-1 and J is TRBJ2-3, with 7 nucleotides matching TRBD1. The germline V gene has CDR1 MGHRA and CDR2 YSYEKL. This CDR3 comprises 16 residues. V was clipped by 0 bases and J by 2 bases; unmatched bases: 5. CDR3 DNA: TGCGCCAGCAGCCAAGATGACAGGGTTCTCACAGATACGCAGTATTTT. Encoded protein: CASSQDDRVLTDTQYF.

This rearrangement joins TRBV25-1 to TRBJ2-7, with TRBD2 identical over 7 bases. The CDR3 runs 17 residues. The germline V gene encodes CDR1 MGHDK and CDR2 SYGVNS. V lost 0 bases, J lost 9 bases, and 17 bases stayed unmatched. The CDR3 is CASSEYELGGRVLVQYF. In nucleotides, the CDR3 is TGTGCCAGCAGTGAATATGAACTGGGCGGGAGAGTCCTAGTGCAGTACTTC.

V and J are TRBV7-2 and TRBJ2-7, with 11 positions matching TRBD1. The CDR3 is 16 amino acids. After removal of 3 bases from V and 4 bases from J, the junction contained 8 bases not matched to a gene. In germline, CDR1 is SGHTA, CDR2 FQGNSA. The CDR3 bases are TGTGCCAGCAGCTTTGTCGGACAGGGGGCTTTATACGAGCAGTACTTC. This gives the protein CASSFVGQGALYEQYF.

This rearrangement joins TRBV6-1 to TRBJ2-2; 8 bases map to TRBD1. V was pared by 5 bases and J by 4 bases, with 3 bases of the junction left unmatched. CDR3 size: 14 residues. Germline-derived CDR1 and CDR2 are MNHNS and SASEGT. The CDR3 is CASSPQGGTGELFF. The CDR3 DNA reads TGTGCCAGCAGTCCACAGGGGGGCACCGGGGAGCTGTTTTTT.

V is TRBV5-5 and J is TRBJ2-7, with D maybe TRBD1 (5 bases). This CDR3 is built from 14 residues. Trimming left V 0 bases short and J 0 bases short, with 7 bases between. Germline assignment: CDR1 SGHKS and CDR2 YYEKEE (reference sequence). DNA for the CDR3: TGTGCCAGCAGCTTGGGGGGCTACTCCTACGAGCAGTACTTC. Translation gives CASSLGGYSYEQYF.

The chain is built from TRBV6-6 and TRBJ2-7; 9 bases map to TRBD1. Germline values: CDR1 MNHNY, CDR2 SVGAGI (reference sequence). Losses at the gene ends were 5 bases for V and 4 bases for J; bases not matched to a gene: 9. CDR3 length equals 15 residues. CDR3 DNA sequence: TGTGCCAGCAGTACAGAGGACAGGGGATCTTACGAGCAGTACTTC. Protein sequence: CASSTEDRGSYEQYF.

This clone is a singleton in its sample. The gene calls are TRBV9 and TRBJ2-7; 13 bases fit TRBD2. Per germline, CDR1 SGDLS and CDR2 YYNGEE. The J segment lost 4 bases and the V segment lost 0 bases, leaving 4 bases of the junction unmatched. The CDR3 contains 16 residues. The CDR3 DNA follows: TGTGCCAGCAGCGTAGGACCGGGACTAGCGGGGTACGAGCAGTACTTC. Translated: CASSVGPGLAGYEQYF. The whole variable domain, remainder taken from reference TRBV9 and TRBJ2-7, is DSGVTQTPKHLITATGQRVTLRCSPRSGDLSVYWYQQSLDQGLQFLIQYYNGEERAKGNILERFSAQQFPDLHSELNLSSLELGDSALYFCASSVGPGLAGYEQYFGPGTRLTVT.

The CDR3 DNA reads as TGTGCCAGTAGTAAAGGGACTAGCGGGAGGCCTTACAATGAGCAGTTCTTC. It is translated as CASSKGTSGRPYNEQFF. V and J are TRBV19 and TRBJ2-1, with 15 positions matching TRBD2. CDR1 LNHDA and CDR2 SQIVND come from the germline V gene (reference sequence). Unmatched junction bases numbered 5, after V lost 4 bases and J lost 4 bases. The CDR3 runs to 17 residues.

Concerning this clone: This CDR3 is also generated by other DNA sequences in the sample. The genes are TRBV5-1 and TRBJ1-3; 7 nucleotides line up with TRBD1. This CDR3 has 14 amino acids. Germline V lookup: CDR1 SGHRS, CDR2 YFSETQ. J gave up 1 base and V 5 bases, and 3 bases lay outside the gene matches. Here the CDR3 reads CASSSGGSGNTIYF. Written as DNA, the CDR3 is TGCGCCAGCAGTTCAGGGGGATCTGGAAACACCATATATTTT.

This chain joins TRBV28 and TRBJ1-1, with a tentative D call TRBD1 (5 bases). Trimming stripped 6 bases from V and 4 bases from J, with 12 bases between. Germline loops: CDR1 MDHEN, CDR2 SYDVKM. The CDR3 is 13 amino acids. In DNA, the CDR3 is TGTGCCAGCAGCCCCAGGGTATTCACTGAAGCTTTCTTT. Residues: CASSPRVFTEAFF.

The chain's CDR3 is CASSLTGSGNTIYF. DNA for the CDR3: TGTGCCAGCAGTTTAACAGGCTCTGGAAACACCATATATTTT. The rearrangement joins TRBV27 to TRBJ1-3, with D possibly matching TRBD1 (5 bases). The CDR3 sequence is 14 residues long. The germline V gene has CDR1 MNHEY and CDR2 SMNVEV (reference sequence). V gave up 2 bases and J gave up 0 bases, with 5 bases separating them.

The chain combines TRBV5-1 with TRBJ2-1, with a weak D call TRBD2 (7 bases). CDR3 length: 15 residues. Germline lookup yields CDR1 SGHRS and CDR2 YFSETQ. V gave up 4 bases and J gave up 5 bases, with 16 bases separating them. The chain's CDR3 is CASSGGASGNNEQFF. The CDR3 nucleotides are TGCGCCAGCAGCGGGGGGGCTAGCGGAAACAATGAGCAGTTCTTC.

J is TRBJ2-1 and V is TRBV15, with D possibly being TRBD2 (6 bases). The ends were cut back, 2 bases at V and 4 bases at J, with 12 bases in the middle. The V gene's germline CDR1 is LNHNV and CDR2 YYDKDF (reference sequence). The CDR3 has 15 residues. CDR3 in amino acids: CATSRSGGVYNEQFF. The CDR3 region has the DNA TGTGCCACCAGCAGATCAGGAGGGGTTTACAATGAGCAGTTCTTC.

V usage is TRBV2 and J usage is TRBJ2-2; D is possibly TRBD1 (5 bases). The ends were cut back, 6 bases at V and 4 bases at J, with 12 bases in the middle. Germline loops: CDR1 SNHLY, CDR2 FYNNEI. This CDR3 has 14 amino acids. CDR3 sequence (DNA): TGTGCCAGCAGGGCGGACAAATTCACCGGGGAGCTGTTTTTT. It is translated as CASRADKFTGELFF. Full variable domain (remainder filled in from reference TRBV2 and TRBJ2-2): EPEVTQTPSHQVTQMGQEVILRCVPISNHLYFYWYRQILGQKVEFLVSFYNNEISEKSEIFDDQFSVERPDGSNFTLKIRSTKLEDSAMYFCASRADKFTGELFFGEGSRLTVL.

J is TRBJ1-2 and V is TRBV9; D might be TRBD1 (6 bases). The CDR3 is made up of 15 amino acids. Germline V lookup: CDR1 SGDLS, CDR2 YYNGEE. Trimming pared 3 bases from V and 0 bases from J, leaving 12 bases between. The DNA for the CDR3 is TGTGCCAGCAGCGCTCGGGACAACTCTAACTATGGCTACACCTTC. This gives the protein CASSARDNSNYGYTF.